The 27 T cell receptor beta chains below come from one sample, sequenced in a study of blood T cell repertoires in COVID-19. The repertoire was sequenced with immunoSEQ multiplex PCR; TCRdb's copy has only in-frame clones and lacks some. Counted here are more than 200,000 clones, about 90% occurring once; the ten biggest clones make up 2% to 3%. Sequenced: peripheral blood. Receptor source: a young man with COVID-19, enrolled during active disease.

The chain uses TRBV10-3 and TRBJ2-7; D might be TRBD1 (6 bases). V dropped 4 bases and J dropped 2 bases, with 15 bases sitting between them. The V gene's germline CDR1 is ENHRY and CDR2 SYGVKD. The length of the CDR3 is 15 residues. CDR3: CAISGGPDKPYEQYF. CDR3 nucleotide sequence: TGTGCCATCAGTGGGGGGCCGGACAAACCCTACGAGCAGTACTTC.

The rearrangement uses TRBV3-1 (or the pseudogene TRBV3-2) and TRBJ2-1; the D gene is possibly TRBD1 (5 bases). Trimming removed 6 bases at V and 0 bases at J, with 12 bases between. CDR3 length: 15 residues. Germline V gene sequence: CDR1 LGHDT, CDR2 YNNKEL (reference sequence). The CDR3 spells CASSRQGSSYNEQFF. CDR3 coding DNA: TGTGCCAGCAGTCGTCAGGGCAGCTCCTACAATGAGCAGTTCTTC.

The chain recombines TRBV29-1 with TRBJ2-1; 7 bases are shared with TRBD2. The V gene's germline CDR1 is SQVTM and CDR2 ANQGSEA. The CDR3 length is 16 residues. Unmatched junction bases numbered 15, after V lost 1 base and J lost 9 bases. The CDR3 protein is CSVEGWMLAEEGEQFF. For the CDR3, the DNA is TGCAGCGTTGAAGGTTGGATGCTAGCGGAAGAGGGTGAGCAGTTCTTC.

The chain links TRBV7-3 to TRBJ1-1; 11 nucleotides agree with TRBD1. This CDR3 is 18 amino acids long. The V segment lost 0 bases and the J segment 1 base; nucleotides outside the gene matches: 7. Looked up from germline, CDR1 is SGHTA and CDR2 is FQGTGA. CDR3 DNA: TGTGCCAGCAGCTTAACCGGGACAGGGGGATTTAGGAACACTGAAGCTTTCTTT. Translated: CASSLTGTGGFRNTEAFF. Based on the CDR3 plus reference TRBV7-3 and TRBJ1-1, the full variable domain is GAGVSQTPSNKVTEKGKYVELRCDPISGHTALYWYRQSLGQGPEFLIYFQGTGAADDSGLPNDRFFAVRPEGSVSTLKIQRTERGDSAVYLCASSLTGTGGFRNTEAFFGQGTRLTVV.

Here the CDR3 DNA reads TGTGCCAGCGTTCCTACGTTATTCACCTATGGCTACACCTTC. Its protein is CASVPTLFTYGYTF. The gene calls are TRBV6-6 and TRBJ1-2; D is unresolved. Trimming removed 8 bases from V and 4 bases from J, with 17 bases in between. The CDR3 sequence is 14 residues long. In germline, CDR1 is MNHNY, CDR2 SVGAGI (reference sequence).

The chain employs TRBV19 and TRBJ1-1; 8 positions agree with TRBD1. Unmatched junction bases numbered 7, after V lost 6 bases and J lost 1 base. The V gene's germline CDR1 is LNHDA and CDR2 SQIVND (reference sequence). This CDR3 is built from 15 residues. The CDR3 loop reads CASRIRGLGNTEAFF. CDR3 in DNA: TGTGCCAGTAGAATCAGGGGGCTTGGGAACACTGAAGCTTTCTTT.

The J gene is TRBJ1-1, the V gene TRBV18; 8 nucleotides agree with TRBD1. CDR1 and CDR2 (germline): KGHSH, LQKENI. CDR3 length equals 14 residues. With V trimmed by 3 bases and J by 5 bases, 5 bases remained unmatched. The DNA of the CDR3 is TGTGCCAGCTCACCTCAGGGGGCGAGTACTGAAGCTTTCTTT. Encoded protein: CASSPQGASTEAFF.

This clone was counted between two and nine times. The chain uses TRBV6-6 and TRBJ1-2, with 8 positions matching TRBD1. Germline values: CDR1 MNHNY, CDR2 SVGAGI (reference sequence). After removal of 1 base from V and 0 bases from J, the junction contained 4 bases not matched to a gene. The CDR3 has 16 amino acids. Here the CDR3 reads CASSYFGTGSNYGYTF. In DNA form, the CDR3 reads TGTGCCAGCAGTTACTTTGGGACAGGTTCTAACTATGGCTACACCTTC.

This sequence joins TRBV5-6 and TRBJ2-1, with 9 nucleotides matching TRBD1. Germline trimming cut 4 bases from V and 6 bases from J; bases unmatched to any gene: 8. This CDR3 is 15 amino acids long. Germline-derived CDR1 and CDR2 are SGHDT and YYEEEE. CDR3 in DNA: TGTGCCAGCAGCCCGGGACAGGGAAGGAGCAATGAGCAGTTCTTC. Protein: CASSPGQGRSNEQFF.

V is TRBV3-1 (or the pseudogene TRBV3-2) and J is TRBJ2-7; 9 nucleotides align to TRBD1. The germline V gene encodes CDR1 LGHDT and CDR2 YNNKEL (reference sequence). J lost 3 bases, V lost 4 bases, and 7 bases had no gene match. This CDR3 contains 15 residues. CDR3 nucleotides: TGTGCCAGCAGCCTGCCCGGGACAGGGTACTACGAGCAGTACTTC. Its translation is CASSLPGTGYYEQYF.

This chain joins TRBV14 and TRBJ1-6; the D gene is possibly TRBD1 (6 bases). Germline V gene sequence: CDR1 SGHDN, CDR2 FVKESK. This CDR3 spans 16 amino acids. Trimming left V 3 bases short and J 5 bases short, with 14 bases between. The DNA of the CDR3 is TGTGCCAGCAGCCACCACAGGGTGAGGGATAATTCACCCCTCCACTTT. Its protein product is CASSHHRVRDNSPLHF.

The chain couples TRBV6-1 to TRBJ1-4; TRBD1 matches 7 bases. There are 14 residues in the CDR3. The germline V gene has CDR1 MNHNS and CDR2 SASEGT. After removal of 3 bases from V and 8 bases from J, the junction contained 6 bases not matched to a gene. The CDR3 DNA sequence: TGTGCCAGCAGTGATACAGGGGCCATAGAAAAACTGTTTTTT. This sequence encodes CASSDTGAIEKLFF.

This clone was counted once. V is TRBV7-9 and J is TRBJ1-4; 7 nucleotides agree with TRBD1. This CDR3 contains 15 residues. V lost 5 bases to trimming and J lost 11 bases; unmatched junction nucleotides: 14. CDR1 and CDR2 from the germline V gene are SEHNR and FQNEAQ (reference sequence). CDR3 loop: CASSLDREKPWKLFF. The CDR3 DNA is TGTGCCAGCAGCCTAGACAGGGAAAAACCCTGGAAACTGTTTTTT.

The genes are TRBV7-2 and TRBJ1-2, with 7 bases that match TRBD1. J gave up 6 bases and V 1 base, and 5 bases lay outside the gene matches. The CDR3 is made up of 14 amino acids. CDR1 and CDR2 (germline): SGHTA, FQGNSA. The CDR3 DNA reads TGTGCCAGCAGCTTAGGGGGACAGATAGATGGCTACACCTTC. This translates into CASSLGGQIDGYTF.

The chain joins TRBV15 to TRBJ1-1; D is unresolved. The V gene lost 5 bases and the J gene lost 4 bases, with 8 bases spanning the gap. The CDR3 runs to 12 residues. Germline V CDR1 and CDR2: LNHNV, YYDKDF (reference sequence). CDR3 amino acids: CATSLRGTEAFF. The DNA for the CDR3 is TGTGCCACCAGCCTCCGGGGCACTGAAGCTTTCTTT.

V and J are TRBV5-1 and TRBJ2-1; 10 positions match TRBD2. CDR1 SGHRS and CDR2 YFSETQ come from the germline V gene. The CDR3 is made up of 15 amino acids. V trimming: 4 bases; J trimming: 8 bases; junction bases outside the gene matches: 9. CDR3 coding DNA: TGCGCCAGCAGCCGGGGGCTAGCGGGGGAACATGAGCAGTTCTTC. Protein: CASSRGLAGEHEQFF.

This rearrangement joins TRBV28 to TRBJ1-5; maybe TRBD1 (5 bases). Germline V gene data show CDR1 as MDHEN and CDR2 as SYDVKM. V shed 5 bases and J shed 9 bases, with 14 bases lying between them. There are 13 residues in the CDR3. The chain's CDR3 is CASSRDGEGPQHF. CDR3 nucleotides: TGTGCCAGCAGTAGGGACGGGGAGGGGCCCCAGCATTTT. Full variable domain (rest looked up from reference TRBV28 and TRBJ1-5): DVKVTQSSRYLVKRTGEKVFLECVQDMDHENMFWYRQDPGLGLRLIYFSYDVKMKEKGDIPEGYSVSREKKERFSLILESASTNQTSMYLCASSRDGEGPQHFGDGTRLSIL.

The J gene is TRBJ1-2, the V gene TRBV9; D may be TRBD1 (6 bases). Trimming stripped 4 bases from V and 1 base from J, with 14 bases between. This CDR3 region has 15 residues. The germline V gene encodes CDR1 SGDLS and CDR2 YYNGEE. CDR3 sequence (DNA): TGTGCCAGCAGCTCAGGGACACTCGTTAACTATGGCTACACCTTC. This codes for CASSSGTLVNYGYTF.

The rearrangement links TRBV24-1 to TRBJ2-6; a possible D gene is TRBD2 (5 bases). Trimming cost V 5 bases and J 4 bases, with 8 bases left between them. Per germline, CDR1 KGHDR and CDR2 SFDVKD. The CDR3 loop spans 14 amino acids. For the CDR3, the DNA is TGTGCCACCAGTGCCGGGGTCGGGGCCAACGTCCTGACTTTC. Translation: CATSAGVGANVLTF.

The CDR3 DNA reads as TGTGCCAGCAGTCGACAGGGATTAACCGGGGAGCTGTTTTTT. Translated, it gives CASSRQGLTGELFF. The chain recombines TRBV6-5 with TRBJ2-2; 7 bases are shared with TRBD1. J was trimmed by 5 bases and V by 5 bases; bases with no gene match: 5. The CDR3 has 14 residues. The germline V gene has CDR1 MNHEY and CDR2 SVGAGI.

The CDR3: CASSPRRGEKLFF. Here the CDR3 DNA reads TGCGCCAGCAGCCCCAGAAGGGGTGAAAAACTGTTTTTT. The chain has TRBV4-1 and TRBJ1-4, with a tentative D call TRBD1 (5 bases). The V end lost 4 bases, the J end lost 7 bases, and 10 bases lay between the germline ends. Germline lookup yields CDR1 MGHRA and CDR2 YSYEKL. CDR3 size: 13 residues.

The chain is built from TRBV6-2 or TRBV6-3 and TRBJ2-7; TRBD1 might be the D (6 bases). Per germline, CDR1 MNHEY and CDR2 SVGEGT. The V gene lost 5 bases and the J gene lost 7 bases, with 27 bases spanning the gap. The CDR3 has 17 residues. In DNA, the CDR3 is TGTGCCAGCAGTAACCCGGTGGGGGCGGGCTCCCATTGGGAGCAGTACTTC. Translating it yields CASSNPVGAGSHWEQYF.

The rearrangement joins TRBV7-2 to TRBJ2-1; 13 nucleotides line up with TRBD2. Germline assignment: CDR1 SGHTA and CDR2 FQGNSA. Trimming at V came to 5 bases and at J to 5 bases, leaving 3 bases not matched to a gene. This CDR3 has 15 amino acids. CDR3 loop: CASSLGTSGNNEQFF. The CDR3 DNA reads as TGTGCCAGCAGCCTCGGGACTAGCGGGAACAATGAGCAGTTCTTC.

The chain has TRBV6-5 and TRBJ1-2, with 12 bases aligning to TRBD1. The germline CDR1 and CDR2 sequences are MNHEY and SVGAGI. This CDR3 has 15 residues. V lost 8 bases, J lost 3 bases, and 7 bases stayed unmatched. The CDR3 is CASRPGTGGYYGYTF. As DNA, the CDR3 is TGTGCCAGCCGCCCCGGGACAGGGGGCTACTATGGCTACACCTTC.

The CDR3 region has the DNA TGTGCCAGCAGCCCCCGGTCGAAGACCCAGTACTTC. Translating it yields CASSPRSKTQYF. V is TRBV28 and J is TRBJ2-5; D gene ambiguous. Per the germline V gene, CDR1 is MDHEN and CDR2 is SYDVKM. This CDR3 region has 12 residues. The ends were cut back, 6 bases at V and 6 bases at J, with 11 bases in the middle.

This clone was detected once. V is TRBV9 and J is TRBJ2-3; 7 bases map to TRBD2. This CDR3 comprises 17 residues. Germline V gene lookup returns CDR1 SGDLS and CDR2 YYNGEE. V lost 4 bases to trimming and J lost 4 bases; unmatched junction nucleotides: 15. CDR3 protein: CASSSPGGRGFADTQYF. The CDR3 DNA sequence: TGTGCCAGCAGCTCCCCGGGGGGACGGGGATTTGCAGATACGCAGTATTTT.

A word on this clone: Other nucleotide sequences in the sample specify the same CDR3. This chain connects TRBV18 to TRBJ2-1; no definite D call. Germline CDR1 and CDR2: KGHSH and LQKENI. V shed 2 bases and J shed 4 bases, with 6 bases lying between them. The CDR3 consists of 13 residues. The CDR3 reads CASSPGQYNEQFF. The CDR3 DNA reads TGTGCCAGCTCACCAGGGCAGTACAATGAGCAGTTCTTC. The variable domain in full, with the rest retrieved from reference TRBV18 and TRBJ2-1, is NAGVMQNPRHLVRRRGQEARLRCSPMKGHSHVYWYRQLPEEGLKFMVYLQKENIIDESGMPKERFSAEFPKEGPSILRIQQVVRGDSAAYFCASSPGQYNEQFFGPGTRLTVL.